These 18 T cell receptor beta chains came from one sample sequenced in a study of T cell repertoires in cytomegalovirus infection. Their cognate antigens are unknown. TCRdb reprocessed the reads with MiXCR, giving one entry per CDR3 protein. The sample lists 600,000 to 700,000 distinct CDR3 sequences; about 30% were seen once. The material was cultured PBMCs, obtained from culture after CMV antigen stimulation. These receptors were collected from a human donor in good health (CMV status not recorded). Some clones in this sample may be carry-over from other donors' samples.

This chain uses TRBV6-8 with TRBJ2-1; 10 bases are a match to TRBD2. The CDR3 extends over 15 amino acids. The V segment lost 2 bases and the J segment 6 bases; nucleotides outside the gene matches: 4. Germline V CDR1 and CDR2: MNHGY, SAAAGT. The CDR3 nucleotides are TGTGCCAGCAGTTACCTTCTAGCGGGGGCCAATGAGCAGTTCTTC. Protein: CASSYLLAGANEQFF.

J is TRBJ2-5 and V is TRBV20-1; 7 positions match TRBD1. V was clipped by 1 base and J by 7 bases; unmatched bases: 9. The CDR3 is 14 residues long. The germline V gene has CDR1 DFQATT and CDR2 SNEGSKA (reference sequence). The CDR3 loop reads CSARAKGAWGTQYF. As DNA, the CDR3 is TGCAGTGCTAGAGCGAAGGGGGCCTGGGGGACCCAGTACTTC.

V and J are TRBV20-1 and TRBJ2-5; a weak D match, TRBD2 (5 bases). Looked up from germline, CDR1 is DFQATT and CDR2 is SNEGSKA (reference sequence). The CDR3 has 12 residues. V lost 2 bases and J lost 7, with 11 bases in between. The CDR3 DNA is TGCAGTGCTAGAATGGGCCGGGGGACCCAGTACTTC. Encoded protein: CSARMGRGTQYF.

This clonotype was found a few times. The J gene is TRBJ2-1, the V gene TRBV11-2, with 9 bases matching TRBD2. The germline CDR1 and CDR2 sequences are SGHAT and FQNNGV. The ends lost 1 base at V and 4 bases at J; junction bases unmatched: 11. CDR3 length: 18 residues. CDR3 DNA sequence: TGTGCCAGCAGCTTAGTTAGGGGTAGCGGGAGACTTTACAATGAGCAGTTCTTC. Translating gives CASSLVRGSGRLYNEQFF.

V gene TRBV12-3 or TRBV12-4 combines with J gene TRBJ1-6, with D perhaps matching TRBD1 (6 bases). This CDR3 contains 14 residues. V lost 6 bases and J lost 10, with 16 bases in between. CDR3 DNA: TGTGCCAGCAGCCGTGGTGGTGGGACATCACCCCTCCACTTT. Residues: CASSRGGGTSPLHF.

The chain combines TRBV7-2 with TRBJ2-5; a possible D gene is TRBD1 (5 bases). Trimming pared 5 bases from V and 7 bases from J, leaving 20 bases between. CDR3 size: 15 residues. The germline V gene encodes CDR1 SGHTA and CDR2 FQGNSA. DNA for the CDR3: TGTGCCAGCAGCCTCAATGGGCAGGGCCTGGGGACCCAGTACTTC. It yields the protein CASSLNGQGLGTQYF.

This clonotype occurred many times. This chain links TRBV7-6 with TRBJ1-5; D gene unclear. Germline-derived CDR1 and CDR2 are SGHVS and FNYEAQ. This CDR3 has 15 residues. The V and J ends lost 2 bases and 0 bases respectively, with 8 bases between them. DNA for the CDR3: TGTGCCAGCAGCTTATTCGCGGGTAGCAATCAGCCCCAGCATTTT. As protein: CASSLFAGSNQPQHF.

The chain is built from TRBV7-8 and TRBJ1-5; D gene ambiguous. The germline V and J ends were trimmed by 5 bases and 5 bases, with 16 bases remaining between them. Per the germline V gene, CDR1 is SGHVS and CDR2 is FQNEAQ. This CDR3 contains 15 residues. CDR3: CASSRVTRLDQPQHF. In nucleotides, the CDR3 is TGTGCCAGCAGCCGCGTCACCCGATTGGATCAGCCCCAGCATTTT.

The rearrangement links TRBV20-1 to TRBJ2-3, with 8 nucleotides matching TRBD2. V trimming: 3 bases; J trimming: 1 base; junction bases outside the gene matches: 6. Per the germline V gene, CDR1 is DFQATT and CDR2 is SNEGSKA (reference sequence). This CDR3 is 15 amino acids long. CDR3: CSARRAGGRTDTQYF. The CDR3 nucleotides read TGCAGTGCTAGGAGGGCGGGGGGCCGCACAGATACGCAGTATTTT.

The genes are TRBV15 and TRBJ1-2; D remains unclear. Germline lookup yields CDR1 LNHNV and CDR2 YYDKDF (reference sequence). The CDR3 covers 13 residues. V was trimmed by 3 bases and J by 4 bases, leaving 9 bases between them. The CDR3 DNA reads TGTGCCACCAGCAGGGACCAGCCCTATGGCTACACCTTC. This encodes CATSRDQPYGYTF.

A few counts support this clonotype. This sequence joins TRBV6-6 and TRBJ1-2; TRBD1 agrees at 8 bases. V was pared by 2 bases and J by 3 bases, with 5 bases of the junction left unmatched. The CDR3 consists of 15 residues. The V gene's germline CDR1 is MNHNY and CDR2 SVGAGI (reference sequence). The chain's CDR3 is CASSYEEQGDYGYTF. Written as DNA, the CDR3 is TGTGCCAGCAGTTACGAGGAACAGGGGGACTATGGCTACACCTTC.

The CDR3 sequence: CASSEALHTGEKLFF. CDR3 nucleotide sequence: TGTGCCAGCAGTGAAGCGCTTCACACAGGCGAAAAACTGTTTTTT. The chain uses TRBV6-1 and TRBJ1-4, with a possible D match to TRBD1 (5 bases). The CDR3 length is 15 residues. Germline lookup yields CDR1 MNHNS and CDR2 SASEGT. The V end lost 0 bases, the J end lost 8 bases, and 13 bases lay between the germline ends.

This clonotype has a handful of counts. J is TRBJ2-5 and V is TRBV12-3 or TRBV12-4, with a possible D match to TRBD1 (6 bases). The length of the CDR3 is 14 residues. V was clipped by 7 bases and J by 7 bases, with 19 bases between them. DNA for the CDR3: TGTGCCAGCACCGACACCAGGGGTCCCGGGACCCAGTACTTC. It encodes CASTDTRGPGTQYF.

V and J are TRBV9 and TRBJ2-3; D is unresolved. In germline, CDR1 is SGDLS, CDR2 YYNGEE. Trimming removed 5 bases from V and 0 bases from J, with 16 bases in between. The CDR3 totals 16 residues. This CDR3 is CASSLLWVPSTDTQYF. The CDR3, as DNA: TGTGCCAGCAGTCTCCTTTGGGTACCTAGCACAGATACGCAGTATTTT.

The V and J genes are TRBV14 and TRBJ2-1; 14 bases are a match to TRBD2. In germline, CDR1 is SGHDN, CDR2 FVKESK. This CDR3 region has 17 residues. V lost 3 bases, J lost 4 bases, and 5 bases stayed unmatched. CDR3: CASSHRRTSGGYNEQFF. The CDR3, as DNA: TGTGCCAGCAGCCACCGAAGGACTAGCGGGGGGTACAATGAGCAGTTCTTC.

The chain joins TRBV20-1 to TRBJ2-6; tentatively, D is TRBD1 (7 bases). Per the germline V gene, CDR1 is DFQATT and CDR2 is SNEGSKA (reference sequence). V shed 0 bases and J shed 2 bases, with 11 bases lying between them. The CDR3 contains 16 residues. This CDR3 is CSARDPRGAGANVLTF. CDR3 bases: TGCAGTGCTAGAGATCCCAGGGGGGCTGGGGCCAACGTCCTGACTTTC.

The V and J genes are TRBV20-1 and TRBJ2-7; 8 bases are shared with TRBD1. The CDR3 spans 15 residues. The J segment lost 3 bases and the V segment lost 1 base, leaving 8 bases of the junction unmatched. Germline lookup yields CDR1 DFQATT and CDR2 SNEGSKA (reference sequence). CDR3 amino acids: CSARVSTGGHYEQYF. The CDR3 coding sequence is TGCAGTGCTAGAGTTTCCACAGGGGGACACTACGAGCAGTACTTC.

The chain employs TRBV5-6 and TRBJ1-4; tentative D call: TRBD1 (6 bases). This CDR3 spans 14 amino acids. Trimming took 2 bases from V and 8 from J, leaving 13 bases between them. The germline gives CDR1 SGHDT, CDR2 YYEEEE. DNA for the CDR3: TGTGCCAGCAGCTTTTGGGGGGCCGGAGAAAAACTGTTTTTT. Translated: CASSFWGAGEKLFF.